This T cell receptor (beta chain) was sequenced for a study of blood T cell repertoires in COVID-19. Study background: The analysed material was cDNA or gDNA that came from T cells, B-cell-depleted T cells, or PBMCs.

In the original analysis: The authors estimated nucleated cell counts from reference gene primer amplification. TCRdb's copy holds only in-frame clones and misses some; the assay was immunoSEQ multiplex PCR. V and J calls and clone size follow that table, whereas D and trimming were derived from the DNA. The sample lists a few hundred thousand clones, approximately 85% occurring once. Germline V CDR1 and CDR2: SGHTA, FQGNSA. CDR3 size: 18 residues. The V and J ends lost 0 bases and 1 base respectively, with 17 bases between them. Recovered Cohort 3 donors showed two negative PCRs, clearance, or symptom resolution.

This TCR was sampled from a woman aged 25 to 39 who had recovered from COVID-19. Sequences were obtained from PBMCs or T cells enriched from blood (not recorded which). The chain carries TRBV7-2 and TRBJ2-3; possible D gene TRBD2, 7 bases. CDR3 bases: TGTGCCAGCAGCTTAGCACTCTCGGGGGCGGGGGGCACAGATACGCAGTATTTT. Amino acid sequence: CASSLALSGAGGTDTQYF. Using reference TRBV7-2 and TRBJ2-3 for the parts outside the CDR3, the full variable domain is GAGVSQSPSNKVTEKGKDVELRCDPISGHTALYWYRQSLGQGLEFLIYFQGNSAPDKSGLPSDRFSAERTGGSVSTLTIQRTQQEDSAVYLCASSLALSGAGGTDTQYFGPGTRLTVL.